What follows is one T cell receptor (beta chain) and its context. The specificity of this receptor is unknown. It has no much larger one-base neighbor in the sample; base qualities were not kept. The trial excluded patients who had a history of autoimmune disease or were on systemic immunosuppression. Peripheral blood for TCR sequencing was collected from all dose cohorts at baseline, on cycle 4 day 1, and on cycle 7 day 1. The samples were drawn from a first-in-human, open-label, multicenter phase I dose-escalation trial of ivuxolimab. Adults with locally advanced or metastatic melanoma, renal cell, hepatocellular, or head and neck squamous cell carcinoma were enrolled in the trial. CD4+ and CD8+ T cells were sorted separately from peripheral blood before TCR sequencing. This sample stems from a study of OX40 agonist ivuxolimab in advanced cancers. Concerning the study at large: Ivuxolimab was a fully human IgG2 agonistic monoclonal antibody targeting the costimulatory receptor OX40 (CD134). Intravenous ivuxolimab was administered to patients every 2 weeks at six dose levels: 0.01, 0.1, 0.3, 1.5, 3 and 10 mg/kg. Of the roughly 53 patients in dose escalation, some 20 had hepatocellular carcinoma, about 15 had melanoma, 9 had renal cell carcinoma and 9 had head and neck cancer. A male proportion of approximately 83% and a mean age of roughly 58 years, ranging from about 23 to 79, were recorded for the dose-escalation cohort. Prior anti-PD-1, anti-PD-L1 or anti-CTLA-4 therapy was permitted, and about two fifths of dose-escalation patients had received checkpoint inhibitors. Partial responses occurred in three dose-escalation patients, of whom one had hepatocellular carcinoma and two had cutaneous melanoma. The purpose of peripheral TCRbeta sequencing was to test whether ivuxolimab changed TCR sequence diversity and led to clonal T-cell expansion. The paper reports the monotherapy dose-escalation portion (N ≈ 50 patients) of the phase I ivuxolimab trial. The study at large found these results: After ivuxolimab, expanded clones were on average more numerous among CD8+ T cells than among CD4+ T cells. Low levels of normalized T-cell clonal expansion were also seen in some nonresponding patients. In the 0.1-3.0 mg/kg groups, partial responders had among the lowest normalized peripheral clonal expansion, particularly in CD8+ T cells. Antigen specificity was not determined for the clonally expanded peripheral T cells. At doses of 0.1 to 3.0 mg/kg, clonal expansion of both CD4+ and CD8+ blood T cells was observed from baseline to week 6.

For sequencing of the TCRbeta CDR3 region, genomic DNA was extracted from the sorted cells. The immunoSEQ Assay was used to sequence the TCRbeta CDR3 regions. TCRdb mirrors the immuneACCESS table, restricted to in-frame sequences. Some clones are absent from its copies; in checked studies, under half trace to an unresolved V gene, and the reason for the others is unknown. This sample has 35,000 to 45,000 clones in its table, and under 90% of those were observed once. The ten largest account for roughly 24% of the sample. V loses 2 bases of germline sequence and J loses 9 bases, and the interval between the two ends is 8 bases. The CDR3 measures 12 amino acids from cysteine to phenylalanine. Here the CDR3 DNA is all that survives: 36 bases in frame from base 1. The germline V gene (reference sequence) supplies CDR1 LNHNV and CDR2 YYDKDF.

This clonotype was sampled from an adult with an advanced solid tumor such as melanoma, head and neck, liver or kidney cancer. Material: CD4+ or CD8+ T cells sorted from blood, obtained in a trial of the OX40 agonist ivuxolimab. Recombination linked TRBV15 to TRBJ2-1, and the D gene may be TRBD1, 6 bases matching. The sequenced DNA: TGTGCCACCAGCAGACAACAGGGTGAGCAGTTCTTC. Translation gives CATSRQQGEQFF.